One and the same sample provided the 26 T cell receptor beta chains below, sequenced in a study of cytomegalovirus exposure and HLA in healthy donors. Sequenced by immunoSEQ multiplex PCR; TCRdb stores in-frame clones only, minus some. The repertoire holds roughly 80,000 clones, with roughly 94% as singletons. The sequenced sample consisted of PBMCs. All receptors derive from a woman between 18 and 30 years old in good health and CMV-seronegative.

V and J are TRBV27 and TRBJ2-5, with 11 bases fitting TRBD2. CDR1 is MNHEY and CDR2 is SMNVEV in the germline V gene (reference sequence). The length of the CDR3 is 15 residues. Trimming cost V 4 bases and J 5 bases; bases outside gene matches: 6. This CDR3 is CASSSLPSGRETQYF. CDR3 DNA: TGTGCCAGCAGTTCCCTTCCTAGCGGGAGGGAGACCCAGTACTTC.

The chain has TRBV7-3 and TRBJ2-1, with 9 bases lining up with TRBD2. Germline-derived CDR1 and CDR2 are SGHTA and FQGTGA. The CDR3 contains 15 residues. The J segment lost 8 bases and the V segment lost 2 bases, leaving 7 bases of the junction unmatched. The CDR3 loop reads CASSLFAGGGYEQFF. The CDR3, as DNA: TGTGCCAGCAGCTTATTTGCGGGAGGGGGTTATGAGCAGTTCTTC.

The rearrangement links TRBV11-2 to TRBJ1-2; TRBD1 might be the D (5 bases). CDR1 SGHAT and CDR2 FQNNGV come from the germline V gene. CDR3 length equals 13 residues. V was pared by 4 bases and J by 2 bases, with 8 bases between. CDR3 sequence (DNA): TGTGCCAGCAGCTACACAGGAAACTATGGCTACACCTTC. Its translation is CASSYTGNYGYTF.

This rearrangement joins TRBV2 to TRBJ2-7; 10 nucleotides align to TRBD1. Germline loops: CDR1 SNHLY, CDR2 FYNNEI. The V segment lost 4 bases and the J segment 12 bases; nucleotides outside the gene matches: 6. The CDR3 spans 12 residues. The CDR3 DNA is TGTGCCAGCAGTGCGACAGGGGGCGGGCTGTACTTC. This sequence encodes CASSATGGGLYF.

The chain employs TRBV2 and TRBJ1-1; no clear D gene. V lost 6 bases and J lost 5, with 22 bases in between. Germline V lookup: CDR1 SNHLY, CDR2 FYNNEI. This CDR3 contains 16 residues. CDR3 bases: TGTGCCAGCAGAGACCGGGTCACCGTTTCTGGAACTGAAGCTTTCTTT. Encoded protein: CASRDRVTVSGTEAFF.

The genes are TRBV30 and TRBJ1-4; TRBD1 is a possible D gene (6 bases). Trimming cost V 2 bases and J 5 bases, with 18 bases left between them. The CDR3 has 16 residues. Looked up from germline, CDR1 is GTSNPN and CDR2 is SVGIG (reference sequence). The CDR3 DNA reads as TGTGCCTGGAGTCCATCGCTAAGGGGGACCAATGAAAAACTGTTTTTT. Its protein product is CAWSPSLRGTNEKLFF.

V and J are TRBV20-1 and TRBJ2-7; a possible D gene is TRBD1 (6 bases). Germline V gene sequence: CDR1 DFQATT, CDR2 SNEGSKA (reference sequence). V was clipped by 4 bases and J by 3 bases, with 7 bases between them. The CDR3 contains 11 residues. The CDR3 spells CSATTGYEQYF. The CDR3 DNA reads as TGCAGTGCTACGACAGGCTACGAGCAGTACTTC.

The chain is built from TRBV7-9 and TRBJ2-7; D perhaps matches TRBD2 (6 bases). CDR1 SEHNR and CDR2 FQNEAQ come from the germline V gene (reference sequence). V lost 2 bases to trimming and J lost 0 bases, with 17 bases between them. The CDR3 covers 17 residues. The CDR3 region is CASSLFAGSGYSYEQYF. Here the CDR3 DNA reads TGTGCCAGCAGCTTATTCGCGGGTAGCGGATACTCCTACGAGCAGTACTTC.

The CDR3 is CASSLVGDEGEQFF. As DNA, the CDR3 is TGTGCCAGCAGCTTAGTCGGGGATGAGGGCGAGCAGTTCTTC. The chain couples TRBV7-2 to TRBJ2-1, with D possibly being TRBD2 (5 bases). CDR1 and CDR2 from the germline V gene are SGHTA and FQGNSA. CDR3 length equals 14 residues. Trimming removed 1 base at V and 10 bases at J, with 14 bases between.

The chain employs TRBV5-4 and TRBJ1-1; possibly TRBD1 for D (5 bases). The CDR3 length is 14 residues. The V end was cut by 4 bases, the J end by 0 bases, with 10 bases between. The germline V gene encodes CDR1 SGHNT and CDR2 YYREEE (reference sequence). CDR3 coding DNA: TGTGCCAGCAGCCCGGACACTATGAACACTGAAGCTTTCTTT. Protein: CASSPDTMNTEAFF.

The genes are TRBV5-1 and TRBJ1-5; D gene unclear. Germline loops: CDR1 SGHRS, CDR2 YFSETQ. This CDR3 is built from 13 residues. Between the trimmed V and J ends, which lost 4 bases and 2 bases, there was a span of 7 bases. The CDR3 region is CASSAGGNQPQHF. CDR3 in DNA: TGCGCCAGCAGCGCCGGTGGCAATCAGCCCCAGCATTTT.

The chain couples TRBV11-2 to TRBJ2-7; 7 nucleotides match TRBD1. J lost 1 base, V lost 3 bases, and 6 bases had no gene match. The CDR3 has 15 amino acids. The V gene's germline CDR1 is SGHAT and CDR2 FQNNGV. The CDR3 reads CASSLEGDRSYEQYF. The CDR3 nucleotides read TGTGCCAGCAGCTTGGAAGGGGACAGATCCTACGAGCAGTACTTC.

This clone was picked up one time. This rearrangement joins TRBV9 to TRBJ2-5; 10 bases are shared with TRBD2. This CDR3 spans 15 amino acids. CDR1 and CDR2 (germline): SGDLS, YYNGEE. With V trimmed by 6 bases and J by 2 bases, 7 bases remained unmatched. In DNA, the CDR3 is TGTGCCAGCAACCAACTAGCGGGGCCGCAAGAGACCCAGTACTTC. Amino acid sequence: CASNQLAGPQETQYF.

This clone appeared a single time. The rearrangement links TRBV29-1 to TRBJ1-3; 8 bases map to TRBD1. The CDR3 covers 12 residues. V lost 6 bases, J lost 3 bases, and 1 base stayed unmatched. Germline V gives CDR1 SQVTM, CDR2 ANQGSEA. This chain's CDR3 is CSVGTGGNTIYF. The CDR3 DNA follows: TGCAGCGTCGGGACAGGTGGAAACACCATATATTTT.

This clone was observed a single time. In DNA form, the CDR3 reads TGCGCCAGCAGCTCTAGAATGAACACTGAAGCTTTCTTT. As protein: CASSSRMNTEAFF. The V call is TRBV5-1, the J call TRBJ1-1; D is ambiguous. From germline, CDR1 is SGHRS and CDR2 YFSETQ. V lost 3 bases to trimming and J lost 0 bases, with 6 bases between them. The CDR3 length is 13 residues.

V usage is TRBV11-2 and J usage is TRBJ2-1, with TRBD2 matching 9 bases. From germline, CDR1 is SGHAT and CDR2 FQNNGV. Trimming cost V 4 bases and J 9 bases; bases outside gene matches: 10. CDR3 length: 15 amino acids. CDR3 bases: TGTGCCAGCAGCTCCACAAGCGGGAGGATCGGTGAGCAGTTCTTC. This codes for CASSSTSGRIGEQFF.

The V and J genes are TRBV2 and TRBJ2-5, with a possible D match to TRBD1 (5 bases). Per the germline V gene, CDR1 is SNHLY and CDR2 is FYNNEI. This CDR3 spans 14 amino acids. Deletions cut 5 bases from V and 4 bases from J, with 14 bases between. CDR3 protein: CASSLGPGLETQYF. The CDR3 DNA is TGTGCCAGCAGTCTGGGCCCAGGGCTAGAGACCCAGTACTTC.

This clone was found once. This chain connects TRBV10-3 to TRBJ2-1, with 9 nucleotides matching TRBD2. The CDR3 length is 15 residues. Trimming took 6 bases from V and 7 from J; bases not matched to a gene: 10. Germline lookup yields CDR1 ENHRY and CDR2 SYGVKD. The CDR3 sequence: CAISDPLTSGNEQFF. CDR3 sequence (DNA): TGTGCCATCAGCGACCCCTTAACTAGCGGGAATGAGCAGTTCTTC.

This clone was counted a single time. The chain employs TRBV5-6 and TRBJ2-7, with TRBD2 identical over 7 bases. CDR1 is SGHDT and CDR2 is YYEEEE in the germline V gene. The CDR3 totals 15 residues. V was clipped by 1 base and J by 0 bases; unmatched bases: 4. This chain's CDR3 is CASSLQRTSSYEQYF. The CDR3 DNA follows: TGTGCCAGCAGCTTGCAGCGGACTAGCTCCTACGAGCAGTACTTC.

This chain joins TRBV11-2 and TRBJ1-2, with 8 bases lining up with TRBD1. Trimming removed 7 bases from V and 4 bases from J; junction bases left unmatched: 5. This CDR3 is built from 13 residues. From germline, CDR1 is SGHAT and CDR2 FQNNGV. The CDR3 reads CASNPGGGYGYTF. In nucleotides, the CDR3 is TGTGCCAGCAACCCAGGGGGCGGCTATGGCTACACCTTC. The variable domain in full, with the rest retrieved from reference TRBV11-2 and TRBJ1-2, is EAGVAQSPRYKIIEKRQSVAFWCNPISGHATLYWYQQILGQGPKLLIQFQNNGVVDDSQLPKDRFSAERLKGVDSTLKIQPAKLEDSAVYLCASNPGGGYGYTFGSGTRLTVV.

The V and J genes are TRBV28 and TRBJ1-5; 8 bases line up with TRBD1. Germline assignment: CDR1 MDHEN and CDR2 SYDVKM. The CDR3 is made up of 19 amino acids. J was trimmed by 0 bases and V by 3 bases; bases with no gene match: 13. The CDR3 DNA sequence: TGTGCCAGCAGTTTGCGGGGACAGGAAATTTTTTATAGCAATCAGCCCCAGCATTTT. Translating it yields CASSLRGQEIFYSNQPQHF. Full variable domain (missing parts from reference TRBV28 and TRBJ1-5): DVKVTQSSRYLVKRTGEKVFLECVQDMDHENMFWYRQDPGLGLRLIYFSYDVKMKEKGDIPEGYSVSREKKERFSLILESASTNQTSMYLCASSLRGQEIFYSNQPQHFGDGTRLSIL.

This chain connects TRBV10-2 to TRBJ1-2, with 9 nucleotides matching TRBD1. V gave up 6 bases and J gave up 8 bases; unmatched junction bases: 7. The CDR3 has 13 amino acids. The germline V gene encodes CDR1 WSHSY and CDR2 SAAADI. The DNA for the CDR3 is TGCGCCAGCAGCTTTAGGACAGGGGACGGCTACACCTTC. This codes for CASSFRTGDGYTF.

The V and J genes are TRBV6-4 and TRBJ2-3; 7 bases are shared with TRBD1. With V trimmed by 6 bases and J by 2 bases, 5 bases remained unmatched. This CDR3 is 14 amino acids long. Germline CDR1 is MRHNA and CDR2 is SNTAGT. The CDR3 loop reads CASSTGTATDTQYF. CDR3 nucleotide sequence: TGTGCCAGCAGCACCGGGACAGCCACAGATACGCAGTATTTT.

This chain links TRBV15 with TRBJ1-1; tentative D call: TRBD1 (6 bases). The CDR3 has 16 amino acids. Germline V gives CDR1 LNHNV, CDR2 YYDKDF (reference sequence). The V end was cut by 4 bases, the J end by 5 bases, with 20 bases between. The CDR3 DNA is TGTGCCACCAGCACAGACAGGCGGGGAAGGATGACTGAAGCTTTCTTT. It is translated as CATSTDRRGRMTEAFF.

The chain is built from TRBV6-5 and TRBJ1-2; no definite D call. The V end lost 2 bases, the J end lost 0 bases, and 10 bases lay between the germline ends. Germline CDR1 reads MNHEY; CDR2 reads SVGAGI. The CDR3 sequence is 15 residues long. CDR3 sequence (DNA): TGTGCCAGCAGTTACCGGGGTATAGCTAACTATGGCTACACCTTC. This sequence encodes CASSYRGIANYGYTF.

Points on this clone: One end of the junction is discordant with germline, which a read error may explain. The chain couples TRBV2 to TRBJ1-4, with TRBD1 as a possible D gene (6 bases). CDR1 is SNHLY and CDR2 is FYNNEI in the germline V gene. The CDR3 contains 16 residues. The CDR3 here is CASSELRTEKTENLFF. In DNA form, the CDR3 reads TGTGCCAGCAGTGAACTTCGGACAGAGAAAACTGAAAACCTGTTTTTT.